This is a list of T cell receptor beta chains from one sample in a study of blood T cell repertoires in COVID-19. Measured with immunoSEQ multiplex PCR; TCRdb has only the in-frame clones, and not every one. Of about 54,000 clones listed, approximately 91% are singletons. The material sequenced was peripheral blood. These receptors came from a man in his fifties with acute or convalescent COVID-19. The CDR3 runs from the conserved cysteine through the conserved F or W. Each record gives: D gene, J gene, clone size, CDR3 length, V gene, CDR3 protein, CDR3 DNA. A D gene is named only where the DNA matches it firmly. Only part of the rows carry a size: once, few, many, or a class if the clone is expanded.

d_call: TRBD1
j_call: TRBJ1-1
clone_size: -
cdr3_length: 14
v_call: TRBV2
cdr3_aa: CASTGQGGRTEAFF
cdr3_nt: TGTGCCAGCACCGGACAGGGAGGGAGAACTGAAGCTTTCTTT

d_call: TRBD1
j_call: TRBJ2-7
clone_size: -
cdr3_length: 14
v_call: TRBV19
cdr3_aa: CASRGTGEGDEQYF
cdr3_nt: TGTGCCAGTAGAGGTACAGGGGAAGGGGACGAGCAGTACTTC

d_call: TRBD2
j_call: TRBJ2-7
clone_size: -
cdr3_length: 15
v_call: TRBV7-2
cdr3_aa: CASSTSSGSPYEQYF
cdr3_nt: TGTGCCAGCAGCACATCGAGCGGGAGCCCCTACGAGCAGTACTTC

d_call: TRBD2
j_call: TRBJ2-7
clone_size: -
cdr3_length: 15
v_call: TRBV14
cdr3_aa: CASSPGLAAPFEQYF
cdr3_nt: TGTGCCAGCAGCCCGGGACTAGCGGCACCGTTCGAGCAGTACTTC

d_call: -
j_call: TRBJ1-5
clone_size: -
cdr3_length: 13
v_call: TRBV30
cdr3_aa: CAWRKGGDQPQHF
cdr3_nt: TGTGCCTGGAGGAAGGGGGGGGACCAGCCCCAGCATTTT

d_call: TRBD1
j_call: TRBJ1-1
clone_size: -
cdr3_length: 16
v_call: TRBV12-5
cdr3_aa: CASGLVIGTGLAEAFF
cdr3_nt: TGTGCTAGTGGTTTGGTAATTGGGACAGGGCTCGCTGAAGCTTTCTTT

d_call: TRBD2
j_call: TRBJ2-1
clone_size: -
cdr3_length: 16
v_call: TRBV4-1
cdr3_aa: CASSPGPGLALDEQFF
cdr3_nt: TGCGCCAGCAGCCCAGGACCGGGACTAGCTCTTGATGAGCAGTTCTTC

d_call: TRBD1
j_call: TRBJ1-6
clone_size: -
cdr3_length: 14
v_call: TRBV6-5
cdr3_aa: CASQRDRVNSPLHF
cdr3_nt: TGTGCCAGCCAACGGGACAGGGTTAATTCACCCCTCCACTTT

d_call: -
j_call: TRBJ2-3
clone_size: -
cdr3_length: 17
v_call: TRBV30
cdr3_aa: CAWSRPLAESFTDTQYF
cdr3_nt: TGTGCCTGGAGCCGCCCCTTAGCGGAAAGTTTTACAGATACGCAGTATTTT

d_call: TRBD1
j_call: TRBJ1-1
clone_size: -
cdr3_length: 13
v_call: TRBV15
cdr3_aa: CATSRGGTGVTFF
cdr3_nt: TGTGCCACCAGCAGAGGGGGGACAGGGGTTACTTTCTTT

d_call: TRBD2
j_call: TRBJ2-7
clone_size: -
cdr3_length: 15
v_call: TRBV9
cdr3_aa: CASSFSGSGSHEQYF
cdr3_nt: TGTGCCAGCAGCTTCAGTGGGAGCGGGAGTCACGAGCAGTACTTC

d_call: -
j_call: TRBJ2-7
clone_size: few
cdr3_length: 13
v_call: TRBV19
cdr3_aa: CATANGGLYEQYF
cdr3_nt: TGTGCCACCGCAAACGGTGGGCTATACGAGCAGTACTTC

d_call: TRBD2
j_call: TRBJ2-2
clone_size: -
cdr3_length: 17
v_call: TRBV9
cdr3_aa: CASSVAPTSGKGGELFF
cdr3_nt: TGTGCCAGCAGCGTAGCCCCGACTAGCGGGAAGGGCGGGGAGCTGTTTTTT

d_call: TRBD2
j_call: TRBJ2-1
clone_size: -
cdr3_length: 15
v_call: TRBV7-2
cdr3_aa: CASSLTSGTYNEQFF
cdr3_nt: TGTGCCAGCAGCCTTACTAGCGGGACGTACAATGAGCAGTTCTTC

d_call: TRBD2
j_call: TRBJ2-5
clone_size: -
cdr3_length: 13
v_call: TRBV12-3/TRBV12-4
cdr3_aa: CASSRPGGTTQYF
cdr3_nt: TGTGCCAGCAGCCGACCGGGGGGGACGACCCAGTACTTC

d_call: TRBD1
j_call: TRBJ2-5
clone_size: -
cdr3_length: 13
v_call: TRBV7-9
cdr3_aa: CASSDRERETQYF
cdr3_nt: TGTGCCAGCTCAGACAGGGAACGAGAGACCCAGTACTTC